The present entry profiles one T cell receptor beta chain with its context. Its antigen is still unknown. No base-level quality is on record; no much larger clone is a single base apart. CDR1 and CDR2 are read off the germline V gene as SGHRS and YFSETQ. The cysteine opens and the phenylalanine closes a CDR3 of 17 amino acids. Only CDR3 DNA remains: 51 bases, in frame from the first base. V is cut back by 5 bases and J by 6 bases, with 15 bases in the junction unmatched. The immunoSEQ Assay, a bias-controlled multiplex PCR, was used to amplify TCRbeta CDR3 regions from genomic DNA. In the paper's pipeline: The number of nucleated cells in each sample was estimated from the amplification of reference gene primers within the assay. Sequence reads were collapsed and filtered to measure the absolute abundance of every unique TCRbeta CDR3 rearrangement. For each sample, productive Simpson clonality was calculated as the square root of Simpson's diversity index across productive rearrangements. Entries here come from immuneACCESS through TCRdb and include only in-frame sequences with V and J called. Some clones fail to appear in such tables; in the studies checked, an unresolved V gene covers under half of the shortfall, and the cause of the remainder is unknown. V, J and clone size are those of that table, while D and trimming were read from the DNA. The sample records around 330,000 clones, approximately 89% of which are singletons. Of the sample, 8% to 10% is held by the ten largest clones.

Participants in the prospective study were aged 18 to 89 years, lived in 20 to 30 United States geographic areas, and enrolled through a virtual design. In the prospective study, cohorts were assigned on the basis of participant-reported clinical history obtained from a screening survey and a study questionnaire. Recovered participants in ImmuneRACE Cohort 3 were defined as having two consecutive negative NP/OP PCR tests, clearance from a healthcare professional, or resolution of symptoms. Mobile phlebotomists in the prospective study collected whole blood, serum and a nasopharyngeal or oropharyngeal swab from every participant. Prospective study participants could optionally give additional blood draws and questionnaires over an approximately two-month period. Before DNA extraction, blood samples from the prospective study were shipped at room temperature or frozen. This sample is drawn from a study of blood T cell repertoires in COVID-19 (dated by TCRdb to 2018 to 2020). About the study as a whole: Collaborator samples came from the United States, Italy and Spain and covered acute and convalescent phases of COVID-19. The material from the prospective study consisted of cDNA or gDNA derived from T cells, B-cell-depleted T cells, or PBMCs. Deeply sampled blood TCRbeta repertoires from subjects exposed to, actively infected with, or recovered from COVID-19 were included in the dataset. The repertoires were released in a freely available public database intended as a resource for research on the immune response to SARS-CoV-2. The samples were drawn from two sources: the first 160 participants of the ongoing ImmuneRACE study, and 1,200 or so subjects contributed by 6 global collaborators. Nearly every sample came with metadata listing a de-identified subject ID, COVID-19 status, age in years and sex. HLA class I and class II types, where available, came from metadata supplied by the sample provider rather than from assay-based typing.

Paper-wide results and their limitations: The quantity of clinical and demographic metadata differed by source and by participant and was supplied without curation.

The sample consisted of PBMCs or T cells enriched from blood (not recorded which). The sequence came from a woman aged 40 to 49 who had recovered from COVID-19. Recombination linked TRBV5-1 to TRBJ1-2; TRBD1 agrees with 11 junctional bases. The DNA sequence is as follows: TGCGCCAGCAGTTTGAATGCCCCAGGGACAGGGGGGAATGGCTACACCTTC. Its translation is CASSLNAPGTGGNGYTF. Extended through the reference TRBV5-1 and TRBJ1-2 proteins, this CDR3 yields the full variable domain: KAGVTQTPRYLIKTRGQQVTLSCSPISGHRSVSWYQQTPGQGLQFLFEYFSETQRNKGNFPGRFSGRQFSNSRSEMNVSTLELGDSALYLCASSLNAPGTGGNGYTFGSGTRLTVV.